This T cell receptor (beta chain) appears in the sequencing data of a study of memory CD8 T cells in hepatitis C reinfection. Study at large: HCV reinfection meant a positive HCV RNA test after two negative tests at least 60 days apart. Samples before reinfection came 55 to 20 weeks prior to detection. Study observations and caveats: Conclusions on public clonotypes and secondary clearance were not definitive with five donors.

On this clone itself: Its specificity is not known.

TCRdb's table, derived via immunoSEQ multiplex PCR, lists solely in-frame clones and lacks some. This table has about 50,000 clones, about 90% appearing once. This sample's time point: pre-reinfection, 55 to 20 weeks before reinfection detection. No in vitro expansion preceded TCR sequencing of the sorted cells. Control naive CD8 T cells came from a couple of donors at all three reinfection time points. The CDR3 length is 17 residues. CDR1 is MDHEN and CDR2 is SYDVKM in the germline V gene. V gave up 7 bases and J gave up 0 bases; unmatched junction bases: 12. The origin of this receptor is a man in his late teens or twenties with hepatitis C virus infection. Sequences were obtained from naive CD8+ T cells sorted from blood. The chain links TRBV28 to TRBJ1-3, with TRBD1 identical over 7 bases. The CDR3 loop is CASNKLGTDTSGNTIYF. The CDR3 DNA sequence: TGTGCCAGCAATAAACTAGGGACAGACACCTCTGGAAACACCATATATTTT.